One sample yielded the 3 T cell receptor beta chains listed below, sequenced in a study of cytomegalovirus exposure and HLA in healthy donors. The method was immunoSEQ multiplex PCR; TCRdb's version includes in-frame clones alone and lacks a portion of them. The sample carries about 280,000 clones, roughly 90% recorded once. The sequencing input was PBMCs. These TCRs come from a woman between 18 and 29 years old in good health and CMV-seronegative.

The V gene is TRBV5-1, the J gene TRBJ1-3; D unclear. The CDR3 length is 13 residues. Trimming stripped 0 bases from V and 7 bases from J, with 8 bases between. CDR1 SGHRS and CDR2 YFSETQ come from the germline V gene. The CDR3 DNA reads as TGCGCCAGCAGCTTGGATGCGGGTAACACCATATATTTT. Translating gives CASSLDAGNTIYF.

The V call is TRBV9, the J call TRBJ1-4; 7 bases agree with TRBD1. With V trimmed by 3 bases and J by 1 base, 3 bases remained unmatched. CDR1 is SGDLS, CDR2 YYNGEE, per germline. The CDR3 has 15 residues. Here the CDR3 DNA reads TGTGCCAGCAGCGCGACAGGGTTAACTAATGAAAAACTGTTTTTT. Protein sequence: CASSATGLTNEKLFF.

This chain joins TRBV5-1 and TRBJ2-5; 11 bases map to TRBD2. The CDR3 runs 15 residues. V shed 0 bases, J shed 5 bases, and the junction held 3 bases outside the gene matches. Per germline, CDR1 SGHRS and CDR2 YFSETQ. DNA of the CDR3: TGCGCCAGCAGCTTGGCCGGACTAGCGGGTGAGACCCAGTACTTC. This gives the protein CASSLAGLAGETQYF.